This T cell receptor beta chain was obtained from a study of cytomegalovirus exposure and HLA in healthy donors. Measured with immunoSEQ multiplex PCR; TCRdb has only the in-frame clones, and not every one. The table records roughly 250,000 clones, 90% of them present only once. CDR3 length: 14 amino acids. Germline-derived CDR1 and CDR2 are SGHKS and YYEKEE (reference sequence). V lost 2 bases to trimming and J lost 2 bases; unmatched junction nucleotides: 3. The sequence was obtained from a woman under 30 in good health and CMV-seronegative. The sample was PBMCs. This chain connects TRBV5-5 to TRBJ1-2; 7 nucleotides line up with TRBD1. CDR3 sequence (DNA): TGTGCCAGCAGCTTCCAGGGGGTGAACTATGGCTACACCTTC. As protein: CASSFQGVNYGYTF. The entire variable domain, with the rest obtained from reference TRBV5-5 and TRBJ1-2, is as follows: DAGVTQSPTHLIKTRGQQVTLRCSPISGHKSVSWYQQVLGQGPQFIFQYYEKEERGRGNFPDRFSARQFPNYSSELNVNALLLGDSALYLCASSFQGVNYGYTFGSGTRLTVV.